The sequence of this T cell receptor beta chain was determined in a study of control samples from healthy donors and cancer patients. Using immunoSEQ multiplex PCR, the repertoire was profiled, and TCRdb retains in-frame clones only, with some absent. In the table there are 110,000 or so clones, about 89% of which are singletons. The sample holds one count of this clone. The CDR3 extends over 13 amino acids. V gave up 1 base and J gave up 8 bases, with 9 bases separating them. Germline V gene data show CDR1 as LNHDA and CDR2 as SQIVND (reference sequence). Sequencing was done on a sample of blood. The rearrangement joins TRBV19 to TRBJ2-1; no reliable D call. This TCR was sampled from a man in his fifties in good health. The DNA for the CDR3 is TGTGCCAGTAGTATAGGTCCCGGTGATGAGCAGTTCTTC. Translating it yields CASSIGPGDEQFF.